The 14 T cell receptor beta chains reported below all come from one sample, sequenced in a study of beta chain features in type 1 diabetes. The authors reverse transcribed all of the isolated RNA, so sequencing captured expressed TCRB transcripts. The data were produced by immunoSEQ multiplex PCR, yet TCRdb's version contains in-frame clones alone and is incomplete. This sample has hundreds of thousands of clones, with roughly 12% found just once. The sequenced sample was naive CD4+ T cells from blood. Every receptor here comes from a young man in good health.

A note on this clone: This CDR3 is also generated by other DNA sequences in the sample. This chain links TRBV7-2 with TRBJ1-5; 8 nucleotides align to TRBD1. Germline V gives CDR1 SGHTA, CDR2 FQGNSA. J lost 5 bases, V lost 5 bases, and 2 bases had no gene match. The CDR3 is 13 residues long. CDR3 sequence reads: CASSPQGDQPQHF. The DNA for the CDR3 is TGTGCCAGCAGCCCACAGGGGGATCAGCCCCAGCATTTT.

V is TRBV28 and J is TRBJ2-3; 7 bases line up with TRBD1. CDR1 and CDR2 from the germline V gene are MDHEN and SYDVKM. Losses at the gene ends were 3 bases for V and 8 bases for J; bases not matched to a gene: 8. The CDR3 extends over 14 amino acids. CDR3 DNA: TGTGCCAGCAGTTTGCCCGACAGGGTCTCTACGCAGTATTTT. This gives the protein CASSLPDRVSTQYF.

The J gene is TRBJ1-2, the V gene TRBV10-3; the match to TRBD1 covers 12 bases. V lost 4 bases and J lost 0; bases outside the gene matches: 6. The CDR3 sequence is 17 residues long. Looked up from germline, CDR1 is ENHRY and CDR2 is SYGVKD. Written as DNA, the CDR3 is TGTGCCATCAGTGTCTCCGGGACAGGGGGCTCTAACTATGGCTACACCTTC. Protein product: CAISVSGTGGSNYGYTF.

In DNA, the CDR3 is TGTGCCTGGAGTCTCGTACTCGGGACTAGCGGGTCATCTGGGGCCAACGTCCTGACTTTC. Amino acids: CAWSLVLGTSGSSGANVLTF. This rearrangement joins TRBV30 to TRBJ2-6; 12 nucleotides match TRBD2. The CDR3 is 20 residues long. Germline V CDR1 and CDR2: GTSNPN, SVGIG (reference sequence). Trimming cost V 2 bases and J 1 base; bases outside gene matches: 12.

V is TRBV29-1 and J is TRBJ1-5; no reliable D call. V lost 5 bases, J lost 2 bases, and 10 bases lay in between. The CDR3 extends over 13 amino acids. The V gene's germline CDR1 is SQVTM and CDR2 ANQGSEA. CDR3 bases: TGCAGCGTTTCGGGTGAAGGCAATCAGCCCCAGCATTTT. Protein: CSVSGEGNQPQHF.

The sample holds a few counts of this clone. The CDR3 DNA is TGTGCCAGCAGCGTAGATCCCGGACTAGCGGGGATCACAGATACGCAGTATTTT. As protein: CASSVDPGLAGITDTQYF. The rearrangement joins TRBV9 to TRBJ2-3; 12 nucleotides line up with TRBD2. The CDR3 has 18 amino acids. CDR1 SGDLS and CDR2 YYNGEE come from the germline V gene. J lost 2 bases, V lost 0 bases, and 7 bases had no gene match.

This clone was counted only a few times. The same CDR3 is also encoded by other DNA sequences in this sample. CDR3 residues: CASSQDRGNQPQHF. The CDR3 DNA follows: TGCGCCAGCAGCCAAGACAGGGGCAATCAGCCCCAGCATTTT. J is TRBJ1-5 and V is TRBV4-3; D perhaps matches TRBD1 (5 bases). Germline-derived CDR1 and CDR2 are LGHNA and YSLEER. V shed 0 bases and J shed 2 bases, with 5 bases lying between them. The CDR3 runs to 14 residues.

At least ten counts were recorded for this clone. The chain has TRBV19 and TRBJ2-1, with 11 bases matching TRBD1. CDR3 length equals 13 residues. V shed 6 bases, J shed 8 bases, and the junction held 3 bases outside the gene matches. Germline CDR1 and CDR2: LNHDA and SQIVND (reference sequence). In nucleotides, the CDR3 is TGTGCCAGTAGGGACAGGGGGCTCTATGAGCAGTTCTTC. It translates to CASRDRGLYEQFF.

The chain carries TRBV5-1 and TRBJ1-1; 11 bases align to TRBD1. The CDR3 totals 16 residues. V lost 4 bases, J lost 5 bases, and 10 bases stayed unmatched. From germline, CDR1 is SGHRS and CDR2 YFSETQ. The CDR3 is CASSLRTGGMGTEAFF. The DNA for the CDR3 is TGCGCCAGCAGCCTCAGGACAGGGGGCATGGGGACTGAAGCTTTCTTT.

This clone has more than one count but fewer than ten. This chain connects TRBV28 to TRBJ2-7; D is unresolved. Trimming removed 4 bases from V and 12 bases from J, with 13 bases in between. The CDR3 covers 11 residues. Germline loops: CDR1 MDHEN, CDR2 SYDVKM. Here the CDR3 reads CASSSSARTYF. The CDR3 DNA sequence: TGTGCCAGCAGTTCTTCAGCGCGTACGTACTTC.

This rearrangement joins TRBV4-1 to TRBJ2-7; 8 positions agree with TRBD2. CDR1 and CDR2 from the germline V gene are MGHRA and YSYEKL. The ends lost 1 base at V and 0 bases at J; junction bases unmatched: 11. The CDR3 is made up of 18 amino acids. The CDR3: CASSQALHSGINSYEQYF. The DNA for the CDR3 is TGCGCCAGCAGCCAAGCCCTCCATAGCGGGATCAACTCCTACGAGCAGTACTTC.

The CDR3: CASSDSSSYEQYF. In DNA form, the CDR3 reads TGTGCCAGCAGCGACTCGAGCTCCTACGAGCAGTACTTC. The chain joins TRBV28 to TRBJ2-7; no clear D gene. V was cut by 6 bases and J by 0 bases, with 9 bases left in between. This CDR3 region has 13 residues. Germline V CDR1 and CDR2: MDHEN, SYDVKM.

The V gene is TRBV15, the J gene TRBJ1-1; D is ambiguous. Germline V gene sequence: CDR1 LNHNV, CDR2 YYDKDF (reference sequence). Trimming stripped 6 bases from V and 0 bases from J, with 8 bases between. This CDR3 has 13 residues. The CDR3 DNA follows: TGTGCCACCAGTACCAGAATGAACACTGAAGCTTTCTTT. It encodes CATSTRMNTEAFF.

The chain carries TRBV28 and TRBJ2-7; TRBD2 might be the D (6 bases). Trimming removed 8 bases from V and 0 bases from J, with 8 bases in between. This CDR3 comprises 12 residues. In germline, CDR1 is MDHEN, CDR2 SYDVKM. The chain's CDR3 is CASRGSSYEQYF. The DNA for the CDR3 is TGTGCCAGCCGGGGGAGCTCCTACGAGCAGTACTTC.